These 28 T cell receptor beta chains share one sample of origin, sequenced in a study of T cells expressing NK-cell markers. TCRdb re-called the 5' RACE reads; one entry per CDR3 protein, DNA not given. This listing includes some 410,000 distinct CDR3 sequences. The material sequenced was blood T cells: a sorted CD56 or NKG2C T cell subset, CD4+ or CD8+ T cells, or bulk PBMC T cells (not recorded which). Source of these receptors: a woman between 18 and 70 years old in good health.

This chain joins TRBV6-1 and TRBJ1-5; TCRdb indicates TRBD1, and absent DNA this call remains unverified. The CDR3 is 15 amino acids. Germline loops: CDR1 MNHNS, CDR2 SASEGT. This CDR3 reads CASSTQTGVKQPQHF.

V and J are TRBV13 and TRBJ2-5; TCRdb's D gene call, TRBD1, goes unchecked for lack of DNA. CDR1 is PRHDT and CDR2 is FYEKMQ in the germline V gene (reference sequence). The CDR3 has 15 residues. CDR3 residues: CASSLDQTGQSPQYF.

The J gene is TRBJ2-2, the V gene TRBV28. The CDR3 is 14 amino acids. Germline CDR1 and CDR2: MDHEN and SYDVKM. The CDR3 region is CASIMGRNTGELFF. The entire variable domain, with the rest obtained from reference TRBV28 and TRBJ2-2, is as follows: DVKVTQSSRYLVKRTGEKVFLECVQDMDHENMFWYRQDPGLGLRLIYFSYDVKMKEKGDIPEGYSVSREKKERFSLILESASTNQTSMYLCASIMGRNTGELFFGEGSRLTVL.

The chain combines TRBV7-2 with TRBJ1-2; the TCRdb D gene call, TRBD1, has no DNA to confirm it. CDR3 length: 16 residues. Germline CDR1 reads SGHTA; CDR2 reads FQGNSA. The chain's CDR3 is CASSLSFPGSIYGYTF.

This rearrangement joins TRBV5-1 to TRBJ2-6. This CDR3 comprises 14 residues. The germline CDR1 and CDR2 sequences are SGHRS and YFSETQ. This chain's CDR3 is CASSSASGANVLTF.

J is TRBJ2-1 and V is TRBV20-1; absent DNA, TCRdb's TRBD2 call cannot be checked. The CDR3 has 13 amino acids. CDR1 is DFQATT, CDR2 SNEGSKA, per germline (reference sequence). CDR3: CSAIGTSVYEQFF.

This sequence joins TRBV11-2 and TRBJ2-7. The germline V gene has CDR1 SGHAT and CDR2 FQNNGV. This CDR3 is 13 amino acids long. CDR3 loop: CASSSRRAYEQYF.

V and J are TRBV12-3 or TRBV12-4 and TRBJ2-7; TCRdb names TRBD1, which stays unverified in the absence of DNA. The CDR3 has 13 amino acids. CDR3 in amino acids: CASRQQGALEQYF.

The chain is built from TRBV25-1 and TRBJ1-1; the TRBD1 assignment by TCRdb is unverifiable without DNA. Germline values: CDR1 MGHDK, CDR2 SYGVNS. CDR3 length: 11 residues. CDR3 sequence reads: CASRRGTEAFF.

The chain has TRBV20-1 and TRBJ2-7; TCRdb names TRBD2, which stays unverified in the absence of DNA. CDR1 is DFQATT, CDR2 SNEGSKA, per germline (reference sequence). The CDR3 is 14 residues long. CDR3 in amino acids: CSAGDSSGSYEQYF.

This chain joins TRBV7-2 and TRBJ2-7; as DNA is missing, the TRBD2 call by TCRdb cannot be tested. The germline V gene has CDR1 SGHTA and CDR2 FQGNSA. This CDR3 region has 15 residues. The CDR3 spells CASAPPTSAPYEQYF.

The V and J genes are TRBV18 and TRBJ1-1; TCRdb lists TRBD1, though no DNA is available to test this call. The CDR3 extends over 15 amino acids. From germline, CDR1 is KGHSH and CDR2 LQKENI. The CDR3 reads CASSPLRQAGEEAFF.

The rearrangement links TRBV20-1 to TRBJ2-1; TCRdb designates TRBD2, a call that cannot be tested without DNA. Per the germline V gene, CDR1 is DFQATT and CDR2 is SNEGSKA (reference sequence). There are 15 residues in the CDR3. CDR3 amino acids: CSASPTSGRGDEQFF.

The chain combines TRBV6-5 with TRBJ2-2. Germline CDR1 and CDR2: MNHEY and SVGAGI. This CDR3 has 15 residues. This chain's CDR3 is CASSYVEKNTGELFF.

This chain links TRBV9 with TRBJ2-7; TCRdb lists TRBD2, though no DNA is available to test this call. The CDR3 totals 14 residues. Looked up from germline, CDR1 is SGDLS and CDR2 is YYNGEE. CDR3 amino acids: CASSVGLAGVEQYF.

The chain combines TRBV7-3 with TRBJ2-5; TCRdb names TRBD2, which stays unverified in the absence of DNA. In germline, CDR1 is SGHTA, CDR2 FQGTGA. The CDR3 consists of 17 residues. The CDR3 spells CASSSSTTSGRKETQYF.

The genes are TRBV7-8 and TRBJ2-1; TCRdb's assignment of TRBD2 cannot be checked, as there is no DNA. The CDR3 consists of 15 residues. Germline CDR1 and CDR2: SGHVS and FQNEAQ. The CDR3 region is CASSYFDALAGSEFF.

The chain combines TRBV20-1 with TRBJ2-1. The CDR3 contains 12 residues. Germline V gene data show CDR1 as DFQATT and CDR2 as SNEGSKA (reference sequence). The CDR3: CSAFQDLNEQFF.

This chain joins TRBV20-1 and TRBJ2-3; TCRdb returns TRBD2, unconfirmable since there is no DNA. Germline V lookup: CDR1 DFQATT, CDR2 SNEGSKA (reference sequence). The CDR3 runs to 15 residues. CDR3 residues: CSAYSLAGGPDTQYF.

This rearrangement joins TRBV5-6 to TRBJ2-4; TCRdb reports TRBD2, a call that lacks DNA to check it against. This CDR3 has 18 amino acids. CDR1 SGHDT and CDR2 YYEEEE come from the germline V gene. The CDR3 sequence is CASSDGLAGVAGKNIQYF.

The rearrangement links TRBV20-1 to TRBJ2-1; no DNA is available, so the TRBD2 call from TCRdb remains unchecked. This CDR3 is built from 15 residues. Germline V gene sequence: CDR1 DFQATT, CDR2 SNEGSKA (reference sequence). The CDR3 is CSAISGRGRYNEQFF.

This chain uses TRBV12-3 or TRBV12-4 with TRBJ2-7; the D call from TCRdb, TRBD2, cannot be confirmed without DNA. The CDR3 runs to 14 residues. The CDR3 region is CASSLKRLSYEQYF.

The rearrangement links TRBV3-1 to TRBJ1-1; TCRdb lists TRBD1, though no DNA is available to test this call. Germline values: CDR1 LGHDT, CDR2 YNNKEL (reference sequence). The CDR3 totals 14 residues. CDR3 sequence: CASSPYRGNTEAFF.

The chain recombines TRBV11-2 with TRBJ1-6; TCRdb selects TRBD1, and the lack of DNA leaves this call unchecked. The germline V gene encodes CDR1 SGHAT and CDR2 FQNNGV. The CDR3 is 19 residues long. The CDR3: CASSSVRQVPGSYNSPLHF.

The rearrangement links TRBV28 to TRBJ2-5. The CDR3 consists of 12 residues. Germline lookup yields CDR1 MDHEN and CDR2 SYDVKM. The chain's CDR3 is CASFKLGGAQYF.

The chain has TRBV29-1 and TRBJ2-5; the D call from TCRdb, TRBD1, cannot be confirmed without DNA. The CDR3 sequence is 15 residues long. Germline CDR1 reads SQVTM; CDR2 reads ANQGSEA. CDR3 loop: CSVQAPQGARETQYF. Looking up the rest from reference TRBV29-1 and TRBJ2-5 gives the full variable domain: SAVISQKPSRDICQRGTSLTIQCQVDSQVTMMFWYRQQPGQSLTLIATANQGSEATYESGFVIDKFPISRPNLTFSTLTVSNMSPEDSSIYLCSVQAPQGARETQYFGPGTRLLVL.

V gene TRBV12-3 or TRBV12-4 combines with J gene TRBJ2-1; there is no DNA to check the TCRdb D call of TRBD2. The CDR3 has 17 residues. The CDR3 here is CASSTTRTSGIYNEQFF.

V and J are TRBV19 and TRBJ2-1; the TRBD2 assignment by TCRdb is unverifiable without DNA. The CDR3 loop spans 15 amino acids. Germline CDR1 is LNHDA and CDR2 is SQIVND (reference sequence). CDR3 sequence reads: CASSTSRAPGNEQFF.